These T cell receptor beta chains were read from a single sample in a study of blood T cell repertoires in COVID-19. Measured with immunoSEQ multiplex PCR; TCRdb has only the in-frame clones, and not every one. The profile shows 200,000 to 250,000 clones, around 86% of them singletons. Sequencing was performed on peripheral blood. These receptors came from a woman in her twenties or thirties who had recovered from COVID-19. CDR3s include the opening cysteine and the closing phenylalanine or tryptophan. The order of the fields is J gene, V gene, D gene, clone size, CDR3 DNA, CDR3 protein. D genes are given only for firm matches. The size field is filled for only some rows; it gives once, few, many or a size class.

>TRBJ2-5|TRBV6-2/TRBV6-3|.|once
TGTGCCAGCAGTTACTTCACGGCGGAAGAGACCCAGTACTTC
CASSYFTAEETQYF
>TRBJ2-2|TRBV2|TRBD2|few
TGTGCCAGCAGTGAGGGACTAGCGGGGCCTTACGGCAGTATCGGGGAGCTGTTTTTT
CASSEGLAGPYGSIGELFF
>TRBJ2-5|TRBV5-1|.|.
TGCGCCAGCAGCCCAGACGGGACCCGGGGGGAGACCCAGTACTTC
CASSPDGTRGETQYF
>TRBJ1-4|TRBV5-6|.|.
TGTGCCAGCAGCTTTGGAGGTTGGGAGGAAAAACTGTTTTTT
CASSFGGWEEKLFF
>TRBJ2-1|TRBV24-1|TRBD2|.
TGTGCCACCAGTGATTCAAGGACTAGCGGGGGTGAGCAGTTCTTC
CATSDSRTSGGEQFF
>TRBJ1-1|TRBV4-1|.|once
TGCGCCAGCAGCCAAGATCCCCCAGGGGCGGACGGGAACACTGAAGCTTTCTTT
CASSQDPPGADGNTEAFF
>TRBJ1-1|TRBV14|.|few
TGTGCCAGCAGCCAAGATTTCCGGTTACAGGGGAACACTGAAGCTTTCTTT
CASSQDFRLQGNTEAFF
>TRBJ2-2|TRBV3-1/TRBV3-2|TRBD2|.
TGTGCCAGCAGCCAAGTCATGAGGCGGGGGGTCACCGGGGAGCTGTTTTTT
CASSQVMRRGVTGELFF
>TRBJ1-2|TRBV13|TRBD1|.
TGTGCCAGCAGCCCAGGGGGCTATGGCTACACCTTC
CASSPGGYGYTF
>TRBJ2-3|TRBV3-1/TRBV3-2|.|.
TGTGCCAGCAGCCAAAGTGGTTCGGGCACAGATACGCAGTATTTT
CASSQSGSGTDTQYF
>TRBJ1-3|TRBV6-5|.|.
TGTGCCAGCGGAGACAGGAGCTCTGGAAACACCATATATTTT
CASGDRSSGNTIYF
>TRBJ2-7|TRBV7-2|.|.
TGTGCCAGCAGCCTATCCGCGGGGCCATACTACGAGCAGTACTTC
CASSLSAGPYYEQYF
>TRBJ2-7|TRBV3-1/TRBV3-2|TRBD1|once
TGTGCCAGCAGCCTGACCGGGACAGATTGGTACGAGCAGTACTTC
CASSLTGTDWYEQYF
>TRBJ2-3|TRBV23-1|.|.
TGCGCCAGCAGTCAACGGAGGGGCGCAGATACGCAGTATTTT
CASSQRRGADTQYF
>TRBJ2-7|TRBV7-2|.|.
TGTGCCAGCAGCTTAGCCGCCGGGAGCGCCTTCTACGAGCAGTACTTC
CASSLAAGSAFYEQYF
>TRBJ2-2|TRBV6-4|.|.
TGTGCCAGCAGTGACTCGTTGGAGAACGGGGAGCTGTTTTTT
CASSDSLENGELFF
>TRBJ2-5|TRBV5-4|.|.
TGTGCCAGCAGCCCTCGTTCCGGGAGCCAAGAGACCCAGTACTTC
CASSPRSGSQETQYF
>TRBJ1-2|TRBV2|TRBD1|.
TGTGCCAGCCATGGACAGGGGGACTATGGCTACACCTTC
CASHGQGDYGYTF
>TRBJ2-2|TRBV5-4|TRBD2|.
TGTGCCAGCAGCTTCCCGCGGGGGGGAATGGGGAACGGGGAGCTGTTTTTT
CASSFPRGGMGNGELFF
>TRBJ1-1|TRBV7-2|.|.
TGTGCCAGCAGCTTAGAACAGGGAAACACTGAAGCTTTCTTT
CASSLEQGNTEAFF
>TRBJ1-2|TRBV15|.|few
TGTGCCACCAGCAGAGATCTGGAAGACGCGGGACTGCTGGGCTACACCTTC
CATSRDLEDAGLLGYTF
>TRBJ2-1|TRBV5-4|TRBD1|.
TGTGCCAGCAGCTACCTACAGGGGGACCAGCCGTTCTTC
CASSYLQGDQPFF
>TRBJ2-7|TRBV6-5|TRBD1|.
TGTGCCAGCAGTTACTCCCCGACAGGGACCTACGAGCAGTACTTC
CASSYSPTGTYEQYF
>TRBJ2-7|TRBV6-1|TRBD1|.
TGTGCCAGCAGTGTTAACATTTGGGGGACAGGGGACTACGAGCAGTACTTC
CASSVNIWGTGDYEQYF
>TRBJ2-7|TRBV18|.|.
TGTGCCAGCTCACCCTACAGGGATGACACTTTCTACGAGCAGTACTTC
CASSPYRDDTFYEQYF
>TRBJ1-6|TRBV12-2|.|.
TGTGCAAGTCGCCTGCGGGACCCCAGGGCTGGAGGATGGAATTCACCCCTCCACTTT
CASRLRDPRAGGWNSPLHF
>TRBJ2-5|TRBV18|TRBD1|.
TGTGCCAGCTCACCGCAGGGGGCCTCTGGAGAGACCCAGTACTTC
CASSPQGASGETQYF
>TRBJ2-3|TRBV18|.|.
TGTGCCAGCTCCCCGTCATCTACGAATACGCAGTATTTT
CASSPSSTNTQYF
>TRBJ1-2|TRBV9|TRBD1|.
TGTGCCAGCAGCGTAGGGACAGGGACGGATGGCTACACCTTC
CASSVGTGTDGYTF
>TRBJ1-1|TRBV6-5|.|.
TGTGCCAGCAGTTACAGGACAGCGAACACTGAAGCTTTCTTT
CASSYRTANTEAFF
>TRBJ2-3|TRBV10-3|TRBD2|.
TGTGCCATCAGTGAGTCCTGGACTAGCGGGGTCAGCACAGATACGCAGTATTTT
CAISESWTSGVSTDTQYF
>TRBJ1-5|TRBV19|TRBD1|.
TGTGCCACCACTGTGGGGACAGGGAGAAGGGATCAGCCCCAGCATTTT
CATTVGTGRRDQPQHF
>TRBJ2-7|TRBV6-1|TRBD1|.
TGTGCCAGCAGTGAAGTACAGGGGTCAGGCTACGAGCAGTACTTC
CASSEVQGSGYEQYF
>TRBJ2-3|TRBV4-1|TRBD2|.
TGCGCCAGCAGCCAAGGTCGGGGGGGGCCTAGCACAGATACGCAGTATTTT
CASSQGRGGPSTDTQYF
>TRBJ2-1|TRBV7-9|.|.
TGTGCCAGCAGCTATGAGGCAGGGAACAATGAGCAGTTCTTC
CASSYEAGNNEQFF
>TRBJ2-7|TRBV7-2|TRBD1|once
TGTGCCAGCAGCTTCCCCCGGACAGGCAACTCCTACGAGCAGTACTTC
CASSFPRTGNSYEQYF
>TRBJ2-5|TRBV6-2/TRBV6-3|TRBD1|once
TGTGCCAGCAGTTACGGACAGGGACGGACAGAGACCCAGTACTTC
CASSYGQGRTETQYF
>TRBJ1-6|TRBV6-4|TRBD1|.
TGTGCCAGCAGTGACGTACAGGACAGGTTTGGGAATTCACCCCTCCACTTT
CASSDVQDRFGNSPLHF
>TRBJ1-5|TRBV19|.|.
TGTGCCAGTAGTATTCGGGGTTTCGGGAATCAGCCCCAGCATTTT
CASSIRGFGNQPQHF
>TRBJ2-5|TRBV29-1|TRBD1|.
TGCAGCGTTGGAAGGACAGGGATCGGGGAGACCCAGTACTTC
CSVGRTGIGETQYF
>TRBJ2-1|TRBV5-4|TRBD2|.
TGTGCCAGCAGCCTGGACCTACTAGCGGGGGGGCCTGGTGAGCAGTTCTTC
CASSLDLLAGGPGEQFF
>TRBJ2-3|TRBV12-5|TRBD2|.
TGTGCTAGTGGTTTATATCCACGGGGGGGGCGCACAGATACGCAGTATTTT
CASGLYPRGGRTDTQYF
>TRBJ2-7|TRBV9|.|.
TGTGCCAGCAGCGCCGATGGGACATCCGCTACCTACGAGCAGTACTTC
CASSADGTSATYEQYF
>TRBJ1-4|TRBV10-3|TRBD1|.
TGTGCCATCGGGACGGCCGGGACAGGCTTGGGAGAAAAACTGTTTTTT
CAIGTAGTGLGEKLFF
>TRBJ2-2|TRBV5-1|TRBD2|.
TGCGCCAGCAGCTTGGCCGGGGGGAGCGGGGAGCTGTTTTTT
CASSLAGGSGELFF
>TRBJ2-1|TRBV7-2|.|.
TGTGCCAGCAGCTTAGACCCCGTCACCAGTGAGCAGTTCTTC
CASSLDPVTSEQFF
>TRBJ1-2|TRBV3-1/TRBV3-2|.|.
TGTGCCAGCAGCCTCACCCCTCCACACCAAGATGGCTACACCTTC
CASSLTPPHQDGYTF
>TRBJ2-3|TRBV3-1/TRBV3-2|.|.
TGTGCCAGCAGCCAAACACCCGACAGCTCAACAGATACGCAGTATTTT
CASSQTPDSSTDTQYF
>TRBJ2-5|TRBV21-1|.|.
TGTGCCAGCAACTTCCGTTTACCGGGACAGAAGGAAACCTACACTAAAGAGACCCAGTACTTC
CASNFRLPGQKETYTKETQYF
>TRBJ2-2|TRBV18|TRBD1|.
TGTGCCAGCTCACCACCGGGACAGGGGGCAGGCGGGGAGCTGTTTTTT
CASSPPGQGAGGELFF
>TRBJ2-1|TRBV20-1|.|.
TGCAGTGCTAGTCCCACGAGCAATGAGCAGTTCTTC
CSASPTSNEQFF
>TRBJ2-3|TRBV25-1|.|.
TGTGCCAGCAGTGATCCGGTGGGGCCAGATACGCAGTATTTT
CASSDPVGPDTQYF
>TRBJ2-1|TRBV15|.|.
TGTGCCACCAGCAGAGCAAAGGACACCACCTACAATGAGCAGTTCTTC
CATSRAKDTTYNEQFF
>TRBJ2-7|TRBV18|TRBD1|.
TGTGCCAGCTCATCAGGGTCTCTCTCCGGGACAGGGCGCACCTACGAGCAGTACTTC
CASSSGSLSGTGRTYEQYF
>TRBJ2-2|TRBV19|.|.
TGTGCCAGTAGTTCGGACAGAATCGCCGGGGAGCTGTTTTTT
CASSSDRIAGELFF
>TRBJ1-1|TRBV7-2|.|once
TGTGCCAGCAGCTTAAACGTCCGGAGGGTTTTCTTT
CASSLNVRRVFF
>TRBJ2-5|TRBV3-1/TRBV3-2|.|.
TGTGCCAGCAGCCAAGGCCCTAGTACCGAGACCCAGTACTTC
CASSQGPSTETQYF